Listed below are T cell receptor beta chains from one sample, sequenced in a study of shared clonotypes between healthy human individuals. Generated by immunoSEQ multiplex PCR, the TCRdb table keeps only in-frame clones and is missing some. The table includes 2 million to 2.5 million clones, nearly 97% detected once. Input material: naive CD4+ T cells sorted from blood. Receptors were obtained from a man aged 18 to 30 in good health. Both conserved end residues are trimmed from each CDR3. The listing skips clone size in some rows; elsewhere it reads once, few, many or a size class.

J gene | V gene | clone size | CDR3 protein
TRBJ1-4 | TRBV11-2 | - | ASSPAGTVNEKLF
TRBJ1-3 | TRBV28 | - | ASRGGSSGNTIY
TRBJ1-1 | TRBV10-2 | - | ASGQTRNTEAF
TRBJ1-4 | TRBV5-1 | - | ASSLGGQSIATNEKLF
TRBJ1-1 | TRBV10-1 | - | ASSASRAAGAEAF
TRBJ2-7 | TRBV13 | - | ASSADRGHEQY
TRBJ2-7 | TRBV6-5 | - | ASSPPGGRYEQY
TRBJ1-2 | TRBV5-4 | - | ASSLTGPMLGYT
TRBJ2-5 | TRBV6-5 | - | ASSYGDKGGETQY
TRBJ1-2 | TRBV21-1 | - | ASSTRGTYSAVGYT
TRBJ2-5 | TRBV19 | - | ASSMGRASGETQY
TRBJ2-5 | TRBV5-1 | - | ASSLRQVEETQY
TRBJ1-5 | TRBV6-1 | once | ASSEDGRPSNQPQH
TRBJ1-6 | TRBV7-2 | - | ASSLVGGSNSPLH
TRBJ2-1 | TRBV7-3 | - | ASSSQGARNEQF
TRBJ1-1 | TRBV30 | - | AWRPRTGLNTEAF
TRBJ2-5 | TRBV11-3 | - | ASSLGGAEAQY
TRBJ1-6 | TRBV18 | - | ASSPRSGTNSPLH
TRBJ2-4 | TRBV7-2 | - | ASSTVAGLAKNIQY
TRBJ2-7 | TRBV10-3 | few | AIRGDRGPYEQY
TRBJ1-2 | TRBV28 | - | ASVSIGGKGNYGYT
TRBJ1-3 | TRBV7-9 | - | ASSRTGTTSGNTIY
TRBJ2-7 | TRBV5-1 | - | ASSLGQVPSYEQY
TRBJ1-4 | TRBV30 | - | AWSPRGEGEKLF
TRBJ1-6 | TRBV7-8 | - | ASSLAAGPNSPLH
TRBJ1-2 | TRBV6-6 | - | ASSYSEPTRGYT
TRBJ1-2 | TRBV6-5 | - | ASSEGRYYGYT
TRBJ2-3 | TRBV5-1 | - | ASRLVGYTDTQY
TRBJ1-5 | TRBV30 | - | AWSWAGNNQPQH
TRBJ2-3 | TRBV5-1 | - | ASSWRFGADTQY
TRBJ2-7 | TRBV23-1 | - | ASSHPGAEWSSYEQY
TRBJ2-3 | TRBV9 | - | ASTQRPSTDTQY
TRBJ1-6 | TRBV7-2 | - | ASSRRYNSPLH
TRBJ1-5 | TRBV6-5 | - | ASSFSRARGQPQH
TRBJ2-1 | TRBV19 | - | ASSIRENSHNEQF
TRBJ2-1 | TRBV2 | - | ASSGGLAGGGNEQF
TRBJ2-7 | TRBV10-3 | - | AISTLALFYEQY
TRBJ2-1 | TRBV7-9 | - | ASSTGTGHGNEQF
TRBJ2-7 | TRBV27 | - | ASSSTAGSLRPFEY
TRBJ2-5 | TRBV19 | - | ASGTGSVETQY
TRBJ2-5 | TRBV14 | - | ASSQIKTGGETQY
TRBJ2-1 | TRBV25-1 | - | ASSLGQGAANEQF
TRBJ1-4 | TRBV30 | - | AWSVQGGEKLF
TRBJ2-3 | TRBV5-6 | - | ASSFYDSTTDTQY
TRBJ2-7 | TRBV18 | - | ASSPMPSSYEQY
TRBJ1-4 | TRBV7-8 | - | ASSLFPPTNEKLF
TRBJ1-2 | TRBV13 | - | ASSLGDRTGRGYT
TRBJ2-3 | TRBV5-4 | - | ASSFDLAGAGRDTQY
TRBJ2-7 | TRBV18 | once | ASSTGTVSYEQY
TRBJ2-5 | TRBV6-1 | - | ASSEWGRGETQY
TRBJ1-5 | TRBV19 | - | ASRTVGQHSNQPQH
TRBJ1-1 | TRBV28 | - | ASSLVSGAGGEAF
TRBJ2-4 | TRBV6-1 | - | SVLAKNIQY
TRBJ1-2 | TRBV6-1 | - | ASSGAGTGTISFSYGYT
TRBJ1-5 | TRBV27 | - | ASSPGTGVNQPQH
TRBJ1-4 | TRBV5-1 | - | ASSFQGQGEREKLF
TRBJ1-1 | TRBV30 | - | AWGENTEAF